The text below deals with one TCR beta chain. Its antigen is unknown. An end of the junction does not agree with germline; a read error may underlie this. Per the germline V gene, CDR1 is SGDLS and CDR2 is YYNGEE. CDR3 length equals 17 residues. The record originates from a study of post-analysis software for immune sequencing data. Regarding the study as a whole: Controls had lower frequencies than patients of 4 or 5 TRBV segments, which included TRBV5-6, TRBV5-1 and TRBV20-1. When compared against controls, multiple sclerosis patients showed significantly lower normalized Chao1 diversity.

Prepared TCR beta cDNA libraries contained unique molecular identifiers. TCRdb independently ran MiXCR on the PCR reads; one entry per CDR3 protein. The sample has a few hundred thousand distinct CDR3 sequences; 36% are singletons. This chain uses TRBV9 with TRBJ2-2; TRBD2 might be the D (6 bases). The TCR originated in a girl between 5 and 17 years old with multiple sclerosis. The sample was blood. CDR3 nucleotides: TGTGCCAGCAGCGGGAGTAGCGGCCTCCGGGTTGGCGGGGAGTTGTTTTTT. Translated, it gives CASSGSSGLRVGGELFF. The full variable domain, in which reference TRBV9 and TRBJ2-2 provide the parts outside the CDR3, is DSGVTQTPKHLITATGQRVTLRCSPRSGDLSVYWYQQSLDQGLQFLIQYYNGEERAKGNILERFSAQQFPDLHSELNLSSLELGDSALYFCASSGSSGLRVGGELFFGEGSRLTVL.